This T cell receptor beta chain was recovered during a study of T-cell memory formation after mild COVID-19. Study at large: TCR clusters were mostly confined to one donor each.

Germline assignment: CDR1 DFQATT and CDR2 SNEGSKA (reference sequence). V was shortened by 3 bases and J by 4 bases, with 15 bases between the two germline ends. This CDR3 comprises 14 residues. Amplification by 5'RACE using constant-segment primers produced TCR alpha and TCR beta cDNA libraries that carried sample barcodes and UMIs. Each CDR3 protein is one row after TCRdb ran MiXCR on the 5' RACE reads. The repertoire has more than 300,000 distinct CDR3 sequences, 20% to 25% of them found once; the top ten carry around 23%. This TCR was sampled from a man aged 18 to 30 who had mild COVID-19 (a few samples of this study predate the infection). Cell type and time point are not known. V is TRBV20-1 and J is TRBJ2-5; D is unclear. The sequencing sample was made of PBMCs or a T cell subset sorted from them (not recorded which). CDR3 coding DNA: TGCAGTGCTAGGAGCCTCAGAGAGGCAGAGACCCAGTACTTC. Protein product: CSARSLREAETQYF.